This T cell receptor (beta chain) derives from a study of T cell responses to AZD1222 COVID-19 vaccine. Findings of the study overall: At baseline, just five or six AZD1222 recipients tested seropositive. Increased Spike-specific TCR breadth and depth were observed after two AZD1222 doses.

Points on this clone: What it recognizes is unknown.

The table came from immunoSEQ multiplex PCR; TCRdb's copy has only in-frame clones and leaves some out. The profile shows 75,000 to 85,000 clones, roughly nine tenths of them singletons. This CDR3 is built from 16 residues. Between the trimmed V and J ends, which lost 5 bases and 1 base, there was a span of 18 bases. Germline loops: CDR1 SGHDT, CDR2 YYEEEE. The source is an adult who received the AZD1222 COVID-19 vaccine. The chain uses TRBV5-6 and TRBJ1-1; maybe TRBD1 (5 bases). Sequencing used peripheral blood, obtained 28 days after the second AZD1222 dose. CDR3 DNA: TGTGCCAGCAGGGTAGGGGCCCTGGGTGGGAACACTGAAGCTTTCTTT. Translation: CASRVGALGGNTEAFF. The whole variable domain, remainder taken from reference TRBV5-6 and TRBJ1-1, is DAGVTQSPTHLIKTRGQQVTLRCSPKSGHDTVSWYQQALGQGPQFIFQYYEEEERQRGNFPDRFSGHQFPNYSSELNVNALLLGDSALYLCASRVGALGGNTEAFFGQGTRLTVV.